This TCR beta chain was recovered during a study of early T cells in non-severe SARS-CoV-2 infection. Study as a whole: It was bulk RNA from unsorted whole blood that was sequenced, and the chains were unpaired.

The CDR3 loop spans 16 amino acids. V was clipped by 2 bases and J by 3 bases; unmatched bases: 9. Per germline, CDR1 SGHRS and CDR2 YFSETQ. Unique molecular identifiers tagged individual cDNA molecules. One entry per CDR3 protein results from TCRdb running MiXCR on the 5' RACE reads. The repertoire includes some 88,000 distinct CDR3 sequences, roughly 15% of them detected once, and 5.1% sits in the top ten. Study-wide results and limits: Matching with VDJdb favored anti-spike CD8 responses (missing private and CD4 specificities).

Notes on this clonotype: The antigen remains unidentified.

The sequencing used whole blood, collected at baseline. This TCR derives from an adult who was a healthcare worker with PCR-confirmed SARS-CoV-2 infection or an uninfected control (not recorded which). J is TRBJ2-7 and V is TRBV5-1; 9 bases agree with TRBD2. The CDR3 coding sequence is TGCGCCAGCAGCTTCGGTGGCAGCGGGAGGAACTACGAGCAGTACTTC. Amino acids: CASSFGGSGRNYEQYF.